Below are 27 T cell receptor beta chains sequenced from a single sample in a study of control samples from healthy donors and cancer patients. Sequencing used immunoSEQ multiplex PCR; TCRdb keeps in-frame clones, though not all of them. The repertoire has some 100,000 clones, roughly 92% of them found once; the top ten carry around 3%. Sequencing was done on a sample of blood. Receptor source: a human donor in good health. The donor label of this sample is uncertain.

The CDR3 DNA reads as TGTGCCATCAGTGCGGGACAGGGAACCTACGAGCAGTACTTC. Its translation is CAISAGQGTYEQYF. The V gene is TRBV10-3, the J gene TRBJ2-7; 9 bases agree with TRBD1. The germline V gene has CDR1 ENHRY and CDR2 SYGVKD. The ends lost 4 bases at V and 2 bases at J; junction bases unmatched: 3. The CDR3 totals 14 residues.

V and J are TRBV10-3 and TRBJ2-1; no clear D. The V gene lost 0 bases and the J gene lost 0 bases, with 9 bases spanning the gap. This CDR3 is 16 amino acids long. The germline gives CDR1 ENHRY, CDR2 SYGVKD. The CDR3 bases are TGTGCCATCAGTGAGTCTGTAGGGTACTCCTACAATGAGCAGTTCTTC. This codes for CAISESVGYSYNEQFF.

The chain links TRBV10-2 to TRBJ1-6; TRBD1 matches 10 bases. CDR3 length equals 18 residues. From germline, CDR1 is WSHSY and CDR2 SAAADI. The V segment lost 7 bases and the J segment 7 bases; nucleotides outside the gene matches: 16. The CDR3 sequence: CASMFSGTGALGNSPLHF. The DNA of the CDR3 is TGCGCCAGCATGTTTTCCGGGACAGGGGCTTTGGGGAATTCACCCCTCCACTTT.

The rearrangement links TRBV7-8 to TRBJ1-6, with TRBD1 as a possible D gene (5 bases). The CDR3 is made up of 15 amino acids. Germline V CDR1 and CDR2: SGHVS, FQNEAQ. The V gene lost 5 bases and the J gene lost 17 bases, with 25 bases spanning the gap. CDR3 in DNA: TGTGCCAGCAGCGAAATTGGGGGATCGGCGACCCCGGTCCACTTT. Protein: CASSEIGGSATPVHF.

This rearrangement joins TRBV19 to TRBJ1-2, with TRBD1 identical over 8 bases. CDR1 and CDR2 from the germline V gene are LNHDA and SQIVND (reference sequence). V gave up 4 bases and J gave up 7 bases; unmatched junction bases: 11. The CDR3 sequence is 15 residues long. CDR3 protein: CASSTGTGGHFGYTF. CDR3 in DNA: TGTGCCAGTAGTACCGGGACAGGTGGGCACTTTGGCTACACCTTC.

This clone was observed once. This chain uses TRBV5-4 with TRBJ1-3; D gene ambiguous. The CDR3 is 14 residues long. V dropped 4 bases and J dropped 4 bases, with 12 bases sitting between them. Germline V gene lookup returns CDR1 SGHNT and CDR2 YYREEE (reference sequence). In DNA form, the CDR3 reads TGTGCCAGCAGCCTGAGTAGCCCCGGAAACACCATATATTTT. As protein: CASSLSSPGNTIYF.

The V gene is TRBV19, the J gene TRBJ1-5; D ambiguous. The CDR3 is 14 amino acids. V was cut by 5 bases and J by 6 bases, with 14 bases left in between. The germline gives CDR1 LNHDA, CDR2 SQIVND (reference sequence). The CDR3 DNA sequence: TGTGCCAGTAGTCCCGATACGTTTACTCAGCCCCAGCATTTT. Translating gives CASSPDTFTQPQHF.

The chain uses TRBV7-8 and TRBJ1-1; D call uncertain. The CDR3 is made up of 13 amino acids. CDR1 and CDR2 from the germline V gene are SGHVS and FQNEAQ. Between the trimmed V and J ends, which lost 4 bases and 2 bases, there was a span of 8 bases. The chain's CDR3 is CASSSGRNTEAFF. CDR3 in DNA: TGTGCCAGCAGCTCAGGTCGTAACACTGAAGCTTTCTTT. Supplemented by reference TRBV7-8 and TRBJ1-1, the full variable domain reads GAGVSQSPRYKVAKRGQDVALRCDPISGHVSLFWYQQALGQGPEFLTYFQNEAQLDKSGLPSDRFFAERPEGSVSTLKIQRTQQEDSAVYLCASSSGRNTEAFFGQGTRLTVV.

The chain combines TRBV7-2 with TRBJ2-7; D gene uncertain. Germline V gene lookup returns CDR1 SGHTA and CDR2 FQGNSA. The CDR3 has 14 amino acids. Deletions cut 0 bases from V and 2 bases from J, with 8 bases between. The CDR3 DNA sequence: TGTGCCAGCAGCTTAGCACAGTCTACCTACGAGCAGTACTTC. The encoded protein is CASSLAQSTYEQYF.

This chain connects TRBV18 to TRBJ2-4; 9 bases agree with TRBD1. The CDR3 consists of 14 residues. The germline V gene encodes CDR1 KGHSH and CDR2 LQKENI. Trimming at V came to 6 bases and at J to 6 bases, leaving 6 bases not matched to a gene. CDR3 residues: CASSPGQGRNIQYF. As DNA, the CDR3 is TGTGCCAGCTCTCCCGGACAGGGGAGAAACATTCAGTACTTC.

This chain links TRBV3-1 (or the pseudogene TRBV3-2) with TRBJ1-3; 7 bases line up with TRBD1. Trimming took 5 bases from V and 2 from J; bases not matched to a gene: 6. The CDR3 runs to 15 residues. Germline-derived CDR1 and CDR2 are LGHDT and YNNKEL (reference sequence). For the CDR3, the DNA is TGTGCCAGCAGCAACCGGGACAGACCTGGAAACACCATATATTTT. Its translation: CASSNRDRPGNTIYF.

The CDR3 bases are TGTGCCAGCAGTGAAGGTGTCACCTATGGCTACACCTTC. Translation: CASSEGVTYGYTF. This chain joins TRBV2 and TRBJ1-2, with no clear D. This CDR3 comprises 13 residues. V dropped 1 base and J dropped 4 bases, with 7 bases sitting between them. Germline CDR1 SNHLY, CDR2 FYNNEI.

The V gene is TRBV5-4, the J gene TRBJ1-6; TRBD1 is a possible D gene (6 bases). There are 15 residues in the CDR3. V lost 2 bases and J 4 bases, leaving 10 bases between the germline ends. Germline V gene sequence: CDR1 SGHNT, CDR2 YYREEE (reference sequence). The CDR3 is CASSLSQGYNSPLHF. In nucleotides, the CDR3 is TGTGCCAGCAGCTTATCTCAGGGGTATAATTCACCCCTCCACTTT.

This clone was detected once. The gene calls are TRBV9 and TRBJ1-1, with D perhaps matching TRBD1 (5 bases). The CDR3 totals 15 residues. The germline CDR1 and CDR2 sequences are SGDLS and YYNGEE. V gave up 0 bases and J gave up 0 bases, with 9 bases separating them. Here the CDR3 DNA reads TGTGCCAGCAGCGTAGGGGGGTCGGTGAACACTGAAGCTTTCTTT. Amino acid sequence: CASSVGGSVNTEAFF.

V and J are TRBV4-1 and TRBJ2-4, with no clear D. Germline V lookup: CDR1 MGHRA, CDR2 YSYEKL. V lost 0 bases and J lost 0, with 15 bases in between. The length of the CDR3 is 18 residues. CDR3 DNA sequence: TGCGCCAGCAGCCAAGATAATTTGGCAGCTTTAGCCAAAAACATTCAGTACTTC. Encoded protein: CASSQDNLAALAKNIQYF.

The V and J genes are TRBV5-4 and TRBJ1-1, with D possibly being TRBD1 (5 bases). Germline loops: CDR1 SGHNT, CDR2 YYREEE (reference sequence). V gave up 4 bases and J gave up 6 bases, with 16 bases separating them. CDR3 length: 14 amino acids. The chain's CDR3 is CASSDSPGRAEAFF. CDR3 coding DNA: TGTGCCAGCAGCGACAGCCCCGGGCGGGCTGAAGCTTTCTTT.

The chain is built from TRBV5-1 and TRBJ1-2; possible D gene TRBD1, 6 bases. This CDR3 is 14 amino acids long. V was trimmed by 4 bases and J by 2 bases, leaving 12 bases between them. The V gene's germline CDR1 is SGHRS and CDR2 YFSETQ. For the CDR3, the DNA is TGCGCCAGCAGCACCCGAACAGGGAACTATGGCTACACCTTC. Its translation is CASSTRTGNYGYTF.

This chain joins TRBV13 and TRBJ2-5, with 11 bases aligning to TRBD2. Germline loops: CDR1 PRHDT, CDR2 FYEKMQ (reference sequence). V lost 3 bases, J lost 2 bases, and 8 bases stayed unmatched. There are 17 residues in the CDR3. CDR3 loop: CASSFRLAGRGQETQYF. The CDR3 bases are TGTGCCAGCAGCTTTAGACTAGCGGGGAGGGGACAAGAGACCCAGTACTTC.

The rearrangement joins TRBV19 to TRBJ2-7, with D hard to call. CDR3 length equals 16 residues. Trimming pared 3 bases from V and 0 bases from J, leaving 15 bases between. Per the germline V gene, CDR1 is LNHDA and CDR2 is SQIVND (reference sequence). The CDR3 nucleotides read TGTGCCAGTAGTATTTCTATACACCTCCTCTCCTACGAGCAGTACTTC. Translation gives CASSISIHLLSYEQYF.

V gene TRBV30 combines with J gene TRBJ1-2; the D gene is possibly TRBD1 (5 bases). Germline CDR1 is GTSNPN and CDR2 is SVGIG (reference sequence). The CDR3 totals 11 residues. Trimming left V 2 bases short and J 8 bases short, with 9 bases between. CDR3 in DNA: TGTGCCTGGAGTATAAGGGGAGGCTACACCTTC. Protein product: CAWSIRGGYTF.

This chain connects TRBV18 to TRBJ1-6; D ambiguous. Germline assignment: CDR1 KGHSH and CDR2 LQKENI. V was shortened by 3 bases and J by 6 bases, with 15 bases between the two germline ends. CDR3 length: 16 residues. The CDR3 loop is CASSPNTAATNSPLHF. Written as DNA, the CDR3 is TGTGCCAGCTCACCGAATACAGCAGCTACTAATTCACCCCTCCACTTT.

The rearrangement joins TRBV6-5 to TRBJ2-2; a possible D gene is TRBD2 (6 bases). This CDR3 is 16 amino acids long. The V end was cut by 0 bases, the J end by 5 bases, with 13 bases between. Germline CDR1 and CDR2: MNHEY and SVGAGI. The chain's CDR3 is CASSYSFMSGTGELFF. The CDR3 nucleotides read TGTGCCAGCAGTTACTCTTTCATGAGCGGGACCGGGGAGCTGTTTTTT.

The chain couples TRBV2 to TRBJ1-1, with 8 positions matching TRBD1. The V segment lost 10 bases and the J segment 2 bases; nucleotides outside the gene matches: 3. The CDR3 totals 12 residues. Looked up from germline, CDR1 is SNHLY and CDR2 is FYNNEI. CDR3 protein: CANGQGNTEAFF. In DNA, the CDR3 is TGTGCCAACGGACAGGGAAACACTGAAGCTTTCTTT. The whole variable domain, filled in from reference TRBV2 and TRBJ1-1, reads EPEVTQTPSHQVTQMGQEVILRCVPISNHLYFYWYRQILGQKVEFLVSFYNNEISEKSEIFDDQFSVERPDGSNFTLKIRSTKLEDSAMYFCANGQGNTEAFFGQGTRLTVV.

V and J are TRBV5-8 and TRBJ2-4, with D perhaps matching TRBD1 (6 bases). Looked up from germline, CDR1 is SGHTS and CDR2 is YDEGEE. Between the trimmed V and J ends, which lost 4 bases and 6 bases, there was a span of 11 bases. The CDR3 totals 13 residues. CDR3 sequence: CASSLQGRNIQYF. CDR3 coding DNA: TGTGCCAGCAGCCTACAGGGTAGAAACATTCAGTACTTC.

The V call is TRBV15, the J call TRBJ1-3; 7 nucleotides match TRBD1. There are 15 residues in the CDR3. Germline-derived CDR1 and CDR2 are LNHNV and YYDKDF (reference sequence). V trimming: 4 bases; J trimming: 0 bases; junction bases outside the gene matches: 3. The CDR3 sequence is CATSIDRASGNTIYF. The CDR3 DNA reads as TGTGCCACCAGCATAGACAGGGCCTCTGGAAACACCATATATTTT.

CDR3 loop: CASSVGSGGRVKNSSTDTQYF. In DNA, the CDR3 is TGCGCCAGCAGTGTGGGTAGCGGGGGCCGCGTAAAGAACTCTAGCACAGATACGCAGTATTTT. The V gene is TRBV10-1, the J gene TRBJ2-3; 9 bases agree with TRBD2. The J segment lost 0 bases and the V segment lost 4 bases, leaving 20 bases of the junction unmatched. The CDR3 length is 21 residues. In germline, CDR1 is WNHNN, CDR2 SYGVQD (reference sequence).

The CDR3 loop reads CATRTPVASEAFF. The CDR3 bases are TGTGCCACTAGGACGCCCGTTGCGTCTGAAGCTTTCTTT. The chain recombines TRBV6-5 with TRBJ1-1; D is unresolved. This CDR3 spans 13 amino acids. CDR1 is MNHEY and CDR2 is SVGAGI in the germline V gene. Trimming took off 10 bases at V and 6 bases at J, with 18 bases between the two ends.